The 5 T cell receptor beta chains below come from one sample, sequenced in a study of spatial heterogeneity in lung cancer. MiXCR, run by TCRdb on the 5' RACE reads, gives a single entry per CDR3 protein. The sample consists of some 50,000 distinct CDR3 sequences, roughly 10% of them appearing once. Time point indicated: sample taken at primary tumor resection. No cell sorting; template was whole RNA from tumor, lung tissue or PBMC. Material: PBMCs, obtained at surgery. These receptors all come from a female donor with early-stage non-small cell lung cancer.

This clonotype was detected ten times or more. This chain connects TRBV4-2 to TRBJ2-7; TRBD1 is a possible D gene (6 bases). This CDR3 spans 14 amino acids. V was pared by 4 bases and J by 6 bases, with 16 bases between. CDR1 LGHNA and CDR2 YNFKEQ come from the germline V gene. The CDR3 sequence is CASSRDTSIVEQYF. CDR3 nucleotides: TGTGCCAGCAGCCGGGACACCTCTATCGTCGAGCAGTACTTC.

V gene TRBV5-6 combines with J gene TRBJ1-5; D is ambiguous. This CDR3 has 11 residues. With 6 bases removed from V and 4 bases from J, the gap between germline ends came to 5 bases. Germline CDR1 SGHDT, CDR2 YYEEEE. The DNA for the CDR3 is TGTGCCAGCATCCAAAATCAGCCCCAGCATTTT. Translating it yields CASIQNQPQHF.

This clonotype was recorded at least ten times. The chain joins TRBV28 to TRBJ1-1; D call uncertain. In germline, CDR1 is MDHEN, CDR2 SYDVKM. This CDR3 is built from 13 residues. Trimming stripped 1 base from V and 3 bases from J, with 6 bases between. This CDR3 reads CASSLSEDTEAFF. CDR3 in DNA: TGTGCCAGCAGTTTATCAGAGGACACTGAAGCTTTCTTT.

The table lists this clonotype with a count of one. J is TRBJ2-1 and V is TRBV12-3 or TRBV12-4; D is perhaps TRBD1 or TRBD2 (5 bases each). V was shortened by 3 bases and J by 6 bases, with 15 bases between the two germline ends. The CDR3 length is 15 residues. CDR3 amino acids: CASSFGTPAGNEQFF. CDR3 DNA sequence: TGTGCCAGCAGTTTTGGGACCCCGGCTGGCAATGAGCAGTTCTTC.

The CDR3 loop reads CASSFSGGGNTGELFF. As DNA, the CDR3 is TGTGCCAGCAGTTTTAGCGGGGGGGGGAACACCGGGGAGCTGTTTTTT. V usage is TRBV6-5 and J usage is TRBJ2-2; TRBD2 agrees at 11 bases. The V gene end was trimmed by 4 bases and the J gene end by 1 base; junction bases not matched to a gene: 2. Germline CDR1 and CDR2: MNHEY and SVGAGI. The CDR3 spans 16 residues.